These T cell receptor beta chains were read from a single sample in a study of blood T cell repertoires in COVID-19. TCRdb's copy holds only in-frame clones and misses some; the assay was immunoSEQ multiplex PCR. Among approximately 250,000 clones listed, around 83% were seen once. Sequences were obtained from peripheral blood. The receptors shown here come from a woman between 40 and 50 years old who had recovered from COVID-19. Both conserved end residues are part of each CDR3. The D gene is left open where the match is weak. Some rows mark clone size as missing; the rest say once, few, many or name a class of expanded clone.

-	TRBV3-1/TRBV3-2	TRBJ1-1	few	CASSQASDSYTEAFF	TGTGCCAGCAGCCAAGCGTCCGACAGCTACACTGAAGCTTTCTTT
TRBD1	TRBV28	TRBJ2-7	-	CASSFTPRTGEGEQYF	TGTGCCAGCAGTTTCACCCCCCGGACAGGGGAAGGAGAGCAGTACTTC
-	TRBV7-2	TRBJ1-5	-	CASSPGLFSNQPQHF	TGTGCCAGCAGCCCGGGACTGTTTAGCAATCAGCCCCAGCATTTT
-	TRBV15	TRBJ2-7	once	CATSAGTEPYEQYF	TGTGCCACCAGCGCCGGGACTGAACCCTACGAGCAGTACTTC
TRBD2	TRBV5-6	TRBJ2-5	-	CASSTGTSGVETQYF	TGTGCCAGCAGCACAGGGACTAGCGGGGTTGAGACCCAGTACTTC
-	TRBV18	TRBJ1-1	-	CASTGTPNTEAFF	TGTGCCAGTACCGGGACACCGAACACTGAAGCTTTCTTT
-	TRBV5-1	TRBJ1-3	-	CASSLHAGLANTIYF	TGCGCCAGCAGCTTGCATGCAGGCTTGGCAAACACCATATATTTT
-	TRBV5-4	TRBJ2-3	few	CASSSPSEITDTQYF	TGTGCCAGCAGCTCACCTAGTGAAATCACAGATACGCAGTATTTT
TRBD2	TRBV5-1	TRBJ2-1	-	CASSLVTSGGFYEQFF	TGCGCCAGCAGCTTGGTGACTAGCGGGGGGTTCTATGAGCAGTTCTTC
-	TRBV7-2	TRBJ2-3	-	CASSFRSNTDTQYF	TGTGCCAGCAGCTTCCGCAGTAACACAGATACGCAGTATTTT
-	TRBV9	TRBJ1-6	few	CASSPWADNNSPLHF	TGTGCCAGCAGCCCCTGGGCAGACAATAATTCACCCCTCCACTTT
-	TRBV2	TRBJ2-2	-	CASTGLSNTGELFF	TGTGCCAGCACAGGACTTTCGAACACCGGGGAGCTGTTTTTT
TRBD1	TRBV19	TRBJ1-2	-	CASSRGTGLGYGYTF	TGTGCCAGTAGTAGAGGGACAGGGCTGGGCTATGGCTACACCTTC
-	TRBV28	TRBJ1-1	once	CASSLAGNTEAFF	TGTGCCAGCAGTTTGGCAGGGAACACTGAAGCTTTCTTT
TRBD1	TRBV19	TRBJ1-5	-	CASSNKGQSFSNQPQHF	TGTGCCAGTAGTAACAAGGGACAGAGCTTTAGCAATCAGCCCCAGCATTTT
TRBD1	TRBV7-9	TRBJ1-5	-	CASSLVMGGQGHNQPQHF	TGTGCCAGCAGCTTAGTAATGGGTGGACAGGGTCACAATCAGCCCCAGCATTTT
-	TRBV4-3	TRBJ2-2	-	CASSQGTFGNTGELFF	TGCGCCAGCAGCCAAGGGACTTTTGGGAACACCGGGGAGCTGTTTTTT
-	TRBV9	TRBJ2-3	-	CASGMSSSTDTQYF	TGTGCCAGCGGTATGAGTTCTAGCACAGATACGCAGTATTTT
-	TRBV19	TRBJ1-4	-	CASSPQGATNEKLFF	TGTGCCAGTAGTCCGCAGGGCGCAACTAATGAAAAACTGTTTTTT
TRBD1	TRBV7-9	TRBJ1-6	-	CASSLGWDRGNSPLHF	TGTGCCAGCAGCTTAGGGTGGGACAGGGGCAATTCACCCCTCCACTTT
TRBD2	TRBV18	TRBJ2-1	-	CASSASSSGGALYNEQFF	TGTGCCAGCTCAGCCTCCTCTAGCGGGGGGGCCCTCTACAATGAGCAGTTCTTC
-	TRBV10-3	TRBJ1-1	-	CAISGAMGRGTEAFF	TGTGCCATCAGTGGGGCGATGGGGAGGGGCACTGAAGCTTTCTTT
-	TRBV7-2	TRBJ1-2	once	CASNPPGGINYGYTF	TGTGCCAGTAACCCTCCCGGGGGGATAAACTATGGCTACACCTTC
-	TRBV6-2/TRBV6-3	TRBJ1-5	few	CASSDRSRSQPQHF	TGTGCCAGCAGTGACAGGTCCCGTTCTCAGCCCCAGCATTTT
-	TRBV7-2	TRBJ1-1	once	CASSLGGGVTEAFF	TGTGCCAGCAGCTTAGGTGGGGGGGTTACTGAAGCTTTCTTT
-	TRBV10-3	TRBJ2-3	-	CAISGTSSTDTQYF	TGTGCCATCAGTGGAACATCCAGCACAGATACGCAGTATTTT
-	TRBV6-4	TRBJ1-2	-	CASRYRVTLYGYTF	TGTGCCAGCAGGTACAGGGTGACCCTCTATGGCTACACCTTC
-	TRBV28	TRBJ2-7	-	CASSLIIPYEQYF	TGTGCCAGCAGTTTAATCATTCCCTACGAGCAGTACTTC
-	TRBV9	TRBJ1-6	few	CASSHGDSPLHF	TGTGCCAGCAGCCACGGTGATTCACCCCTCCACTTT
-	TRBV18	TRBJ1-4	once	CASSPFGGASDEKLFF	TGTGCCAGCTCACCGTTTGGAGGGGCTTCCGATGAAAAACTGTTTTTT
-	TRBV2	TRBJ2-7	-	CASSEGAVTYEQYF	TGTGCCAGCAGTGAGGGGGCAGTAACCTACGAGCAGTACTTC
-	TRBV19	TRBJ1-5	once	CASRGLAGQPQHF	TGTGCCAGTAGAGGTCTGGCGGGGCAGCCCCAGCATTTT
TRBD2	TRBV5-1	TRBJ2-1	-	CASSFSRLAGASYNEQFF	TGCGCCAGCAGCTTCTCCCGACTAGCGGGGGCGAGCTACAATGAGCAGTTCTTC
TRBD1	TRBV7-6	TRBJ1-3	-	CASSSNRGPGNTIYF	TGTGCCAGCAGTTCTAACAGGGGGCCAGGAAACACCATATATTTT
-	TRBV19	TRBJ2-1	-	CASMRSLEGEQFF	TGTGCCAGTATGAGGTCCCTAGAGGGTGAGCAGTTCTTC
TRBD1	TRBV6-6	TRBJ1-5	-	CASSPPGQWSNQPQHF	TGTGCCAGCAGTCCACCGGGACAGTGGTCCAATCAGCCCCAGCATTTT
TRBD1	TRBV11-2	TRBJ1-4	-	CASSPYRGTNEKLFF	TGTGCCAGCAGCCCCTACAGGGGGACTAATGAAAAACTGTTTTTT
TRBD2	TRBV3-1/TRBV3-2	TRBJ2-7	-	CASSHGLAGYEQYF	TGTGCCAGCAGCCATGGGCTAGCGGGGTACGAGCAGTACTTC
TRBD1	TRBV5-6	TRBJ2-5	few	CASSFVDRAQETQYF	TGTGCCAGCAGCTTCGTAGACAGGGCCCAAGAGACCCAGTACTTC
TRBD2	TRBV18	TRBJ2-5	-	CASSPIGTSQETQYF	TGTGCCAGCTCACCAATCGGGACTAGCCAAGAGACCCAGTACTTC
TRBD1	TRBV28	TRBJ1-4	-	CASSPGQAFQEKLFF	TGTGCCAGCAGTCCAGGACAGGCTTTCCAAGAAAAACTGTTTTTT
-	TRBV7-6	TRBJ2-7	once	CASSPNPGTYEQYF	TGTGCCAGCAGCCCTAATCCGGGGACCTACGAGCAGTACTTC
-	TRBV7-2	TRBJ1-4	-	CASSLVQAEKLFF	TGTGCCAGCAGCTTAGTACAGGCAGAAAAACTGTTTTTT
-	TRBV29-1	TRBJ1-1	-	CSGRNTEAFF	TGCAGCGGGAGGAACACTGAAGCTTTCTTT
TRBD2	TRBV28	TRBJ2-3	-	CATNPLAGDTDTQYF	TGTGCCACCAACCCACTAGCGGGGGACACAGATACGCAGTATTTT
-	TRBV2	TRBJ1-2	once	CASSEAAGIYGYTF	TGTGCCAGCAGTGAAGCTGCAGGGATCTATGGCTACACCTTC
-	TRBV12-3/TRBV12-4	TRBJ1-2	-	CASSLTESYGYTF	TGTGCCAGCAGCCTCACAGAGTCTTATGGCTACACCTTC
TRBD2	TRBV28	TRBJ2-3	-	CASSAGGSTDTQYF	TGTGCCAGCAGTGCGGGGGGAAGCACAGATACGCAGTATTTT
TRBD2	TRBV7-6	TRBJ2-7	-	CASSLAGGAYEQYF	TGTGCCAGCAGCTTAGCGGGGGGGGCCTACGAGCAGTACTTC
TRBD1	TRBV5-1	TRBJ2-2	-	CASSPEGAGGYTGELFF	TGCGCCAGCAGCCCCGAAGGGGCAGGGGGATATACCGGGGAGCTGTTTTTT
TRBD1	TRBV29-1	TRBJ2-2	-	CSVVVGRGTGELFF	TGCAGCGTTGTTGTCGGCAGGGGGACCGGGGAGCTGTTTTTT
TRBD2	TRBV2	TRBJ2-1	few	CATTRGDEQFF	TGTGCCACCACTCGGGGGGATGAGCAGTTCTTC
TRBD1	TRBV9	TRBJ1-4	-	CASSAGTGKEKLFF	TGTGCCAGCAGCGCCGGGACAGGGAAAGAAAAACTGTTTTTT
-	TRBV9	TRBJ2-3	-	CASSVAVGVGGTSTDTQYF	TGTGCCAGCAGCGTAGCCGTCGGGGTCGGGGGAACTAGCACAGATACGCAGTATTTT
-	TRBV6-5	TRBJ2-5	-	CASTPSSRETQYF	TGTGCCAGCACTCCCTCCTCGAGAGAGACCCAGTACTTC